This T cell receptor beta chain is from a study of shared clonotypes between healthy human individuals. Study findings and constraints: Memory subsets generally showed smaller estimated richness than naive subsets did.

Notes on this clone: As yet, its antigen is unknown.

CDR1 and CDR2 from the germline V gene are MNHEY and SMNVEV (reference sequence). The CDR3 length is 15 residues. The germline V and J ends were trimmed by 0 bases and 4 bases, with 9 bases remaining between them. Over several immunoSEQ plates, each subset's genomic DNA was distributed in even portions. The protocol was immunoSEQ multiplex PCR, while the TCRdb copy is restricted to in-frame clones and leaves out a portion. The repertoire consists of a few million clones, with approximately 95% occurring once and the leading ten covering 0.39%. The rearrangement uses TRBV27 and TRBJ2-2; D unclear. Sequenced material: naive CD4+ T cells from PBMCs. Sample subset: CD45RA+ positively selected. This clonotype was sampled from a man aged 18 to 29 in good health. Some clones in this sample may be carry-over from other donors' samples. DNA for the CDR3: TGTGCCAGCAGTTTATCGTATGGTAGCACCGGGGAGCTGTTTTTT. Translation gives CASSLSYGSTGELFF.